Included here is one T cell receptor beta chain sequence, with context. Only in-frame clones appear in the TCRdb table, and some are missing; sequencing was by immunoSEQ multiplex PCR. The repertoire holds around 150,000 clones, with approximately 87% as singletons. The source of the sample is a study of blood T cell repertoires in COVID-19. The CDR3 totals 15 residues. The V gene end was trimmed by 3 bases and the J gene end by 4 bases; junction bases not matched to a gene: 7. CDR1 and CDR2 (germline): SGHRS, YFSETQ. The rearrangement links TRBV5-1 to TRBJ1-1; 9 bases line up with TRBD1. Sequences were obtained from peripheral blood. This receptor was obtained from a middle-aged woman with acute or convalescent COVID-19. CDR3 bases: TGCGCCAGCAGCTCCACCCCACAGGGGGCCACTGAAGCTTTCTTT. As protein: CASSSTPQGATEAFF.